This T cell receptor (beta chain) was identified in a study of control samples from healthy donors and cancer patients. This CDR3 is built from 11 residues. The V gene lost 8 bases and the J gene lost 1 base, with 6 bases spanning the gap. Germline values: CDR1 SNHLY, CDR2 FYNNEI. The method was immunoSEQ multiplex PCR; TCRdb's version includes in-frame clones alone and lacks a portion of them. In the table there are 130,000 or so clones, roughly 88% of which are singletons. Material for sequencing was blood. The J gene is TRBJ2-7, the V gene TRBV2; D remains ambiguous. This receptor was obtained from a man over 45 in good health. The CDR3: CASAQSYEQYF. The CDR3 DNA follows: TGTGCCAGCGCCCAATCCTACGAGCAGTACTTC.